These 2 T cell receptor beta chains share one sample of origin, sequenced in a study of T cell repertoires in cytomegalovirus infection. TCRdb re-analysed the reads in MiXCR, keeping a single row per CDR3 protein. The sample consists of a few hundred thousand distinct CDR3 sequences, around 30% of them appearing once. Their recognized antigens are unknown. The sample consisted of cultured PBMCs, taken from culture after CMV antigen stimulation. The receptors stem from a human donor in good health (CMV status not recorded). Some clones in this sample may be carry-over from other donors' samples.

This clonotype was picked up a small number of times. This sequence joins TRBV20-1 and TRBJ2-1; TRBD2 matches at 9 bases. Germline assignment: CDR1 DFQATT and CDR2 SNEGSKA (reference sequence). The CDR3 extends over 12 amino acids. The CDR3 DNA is TGCAGCCTAGCGGGACCCGTCAGTGAGCAGTTCTTC. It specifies CSLAGPVSEQFF.

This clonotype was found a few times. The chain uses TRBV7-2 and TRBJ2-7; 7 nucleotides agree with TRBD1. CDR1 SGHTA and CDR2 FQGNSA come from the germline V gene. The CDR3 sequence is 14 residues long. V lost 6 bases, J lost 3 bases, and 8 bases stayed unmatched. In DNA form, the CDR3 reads TGTGCCAGCAGTTCCGGGACAGCCTTCTACGAGCAGTACTTC. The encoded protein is CASSSGTAFYEQYF. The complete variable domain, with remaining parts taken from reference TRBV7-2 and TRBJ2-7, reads GAGVSQSPSNKVTEKGKDVELRCDPISGHTALYWYRQSLGQGLEFLIYFQGNSAPDKSGLPSDRFSAERTGGSVSTLTIQRTQQEDSAVYLCASSSGTAFYEQYFGPGTRLTVT.